This T cell receptor beta chain comes out of a study of blood T cell repertoires in COVID-19. Only a few counts were recorded for this clone. The study recruited people aged 18 to 89 years across roughly 25 US areas. Cohort allocation depended upon clinical history that participants reported. Among Cohort 3 donors, those recovered had two negative PCRs, clearance, or symptom resolution. Some clones are missing from TCRdb's copy, which holds only in-frame ones; the method was immunoSEQ multiplex PCR. The sample records 250,000 or so clones, roughly 87% being singletons. The CDR3 is 12 amino acids. The germline CDR1 and CDR2 sequences are SGHDT and YYEEEE. V lost 4 bases to trimming and J lost 9 bases, with 13 bases between them.

The genes are TRBV5-6 and TRBJ1-1; possible D gene TRBD1, 5 bases. Sequenced: PBMCs or T cells enriched from blood (not recorded which). The TCR sequence derives from a man aged 30 to 39 who had recovered from COVID-19. The CDR3 loop is CASSRAGRQAFF. The CDR3 region has the DNA TGTGCCAGCAGCCGGGCGGGACGGCAAGCTTTCTTT.